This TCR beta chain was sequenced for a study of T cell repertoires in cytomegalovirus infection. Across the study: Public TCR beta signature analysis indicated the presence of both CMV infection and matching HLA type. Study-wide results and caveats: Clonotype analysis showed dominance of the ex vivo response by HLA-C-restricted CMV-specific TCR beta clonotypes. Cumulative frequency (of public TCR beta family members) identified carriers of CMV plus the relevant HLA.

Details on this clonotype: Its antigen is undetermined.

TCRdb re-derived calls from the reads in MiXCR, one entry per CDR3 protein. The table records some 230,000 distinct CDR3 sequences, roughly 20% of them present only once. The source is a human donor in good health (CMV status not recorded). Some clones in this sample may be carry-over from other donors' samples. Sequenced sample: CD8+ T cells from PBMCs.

In nucleotides, the CDR3 is TGTGCCAGCAGCCCAGCCCTAGCGGGAGCATACAATGAGCAGTTCTTC. Translating it yields CASSPALAGAYNEQFF. V and J are TRBV7-9 and TRBJ2-1; TRBD2 agrees at 10 bases. The V segment lost 5 bases and the J segment 4 bases; nucleotides outside the gene matches: 8. This CDR3 comprises 16 residues. Germline-derived CDR1 and CDR2 are SEHNR and FQNEAQ (reference sequence). Based on the CDR3 plus reference TRBV7-9 and TRBJ2-1, the full variable domain is DTGVSQNPRHKITKRGQNVTFRCDPISEHNRLYWYRQTLGQGPEFLTYFQNEAQLEKSRLLSDRFSAERPKGSFSTLEIQRTEQGDSAMYLCASSPALAGAYNEQFFGPGTRLTVL.